Detailed here is one TCR beta chain. A read error may explain this, as a much larger clone is one base away. This sample stems from a study of T cells in Graves' hyperthyroidism and ophthalmopathy. CDR1 is MNHEY, CDR2 SVGAGI, per germline. V lost 6 bases to trimming and J lost 4 bases; unmatched junction nucleotides: 8. CDR3 size: 14 residues. Orbital computed tomography and thyroid ultrasound, together with serum TRAb and thyroxine and clinical symptoms, were used for diagnoses. RNA transcripts yielded amplified TCR beta CDR3 regions. The study used the HTBI primer set for a first-round RT-PCR of the TCR CDR3. Each CDR3 protein is one row after TCRdb ran MiXCR on the multiplex PCR reads. Among 500,000 to 750,000 distinct CDR3 sequences listed, 46% were seen once.

This TCR was sampled from a woman aged 18-29 years with Graves' hyperthyroidism. Sequenced: peripheral blood or thyroid tissue (not recorded which). This chain joins TRBV6-5 and TRBJ1-2; the match to TRBD1 covers 7 bases. The CDR3 protein is CASRLPGTVYGYTF. The CDR3 DNA is TGTGCCAGCAGGCTCCCCGGGACAGTCTATGGCTACACCTTC.